The clone carrying this T cell receptor beta chain has more than one count but fewer than ten. Its antigen is not identified. Documented time point: sample taken at primary tumor resection. TCRs were sequenced from unsorted whole RNA of tumor, nontumor lung or PBMC. The donor group consisted of around 70 patients who had untreated, early-stage non-small cell lung cancer. With V trimmed by 3 bases and J by 2 bases, 6 bases remained unmatched. The CDR3 totals 15 residues. CDR1 and CDR2 from the germline V gene are SGHTA and FQGNSA. The data originate from a study of spatial heterogeneity in lung cancer. Study in general: Sequencing consistently turned up more beta-chain sequences than alpha-chain sequences.

Every TCR cDNA molecule carried a tag that served as a unique molecular identifier. TCRdb used MiXCR to reprocess the 5' RACE reads, holding one entry per CDR3 protein. The data hold tens of thousands of distinct CDR3 sequences, with approximately 15% observed a single time. Study-wide points: Among blood samples, ubiquitous expanded tumor TCRs appeared more at resection than at follow-up.

The sequence came from a male donor with early-stage non-small cell lung cancer. The J gene is TRBJ2-5, the V gene TRBV7-2; 7 nucleotides line up with TRBD1. The source material was PBMCs, sampled at surgery. CDR3 region: CASSLNRGWQETQYF. The CDR3, as DNA: TGTGCCAGCAGCTTGAACAGGGGATGGCAAGAGACCCAGTACTTC.